These T cell receptor beta chains were read from a single sample in a study of blood T cell repertoires in COVID-19. TCRdb's copy holds only in-frame clones and misses some; the assay was immunoSEQ multiplex PCR. The profile shows about 410,000 clones, about nine tenths of them singletons. Source material: peripheral blood. The source is a woman in her thirties or forties with COVID-19, enrolled during active disease. Both conserved end residues are part of each CDR3. D genes are given only for firm matches. Size tells how often a clone was seen (once, few, many) or the class of an expanded clone, and some rows leave it out.

>TRBV28|TRBJ1-6|.|TRBD1
TGTGCCAGCAGTTTTGGACAGGGGGCGAGTAATTCACCCCTCCACTTT
CASSFGQGASNSPLHF
>TRBV5-1|TRBJ2-6|.|TRBD1
TGCGCCAGCAGCTTGGCCGGGACAGGGAGATTTGGGGCCAACGTCCTGACTTTC
CASSLAGTGRFGANVLTF
>TRBV7-2|TRBJ1-2|.|.
TGTGCCAGCAGCTTAAATCGCTATGGCTACACCTTC
CASSLNRYGYTF
>TRBV12-2|TRBJ2-1|.|.
TGTGCAAGTCGCTCCGTTACTAGCGGGGCCAACAATGAGCAGTTCTTC
CASRSVTSGANNEQFF
>TRBV19|TRBJ1-6|.|.
TGTGCCAGTAGTATAGATCGGTTTTCACCCCTCCACTTT
CASSIDRFSPLHF
>TRBV4-1|TRBJ2-1|.|TRBD1
TGCGCCAGCAGACAGACAGGGGGCACCTACAATGAGCAGTTCTTC
CASRQTGGTYNEQFF
>TRBV10-3|TRBJ1-3|.|TRBD1
TGTGCCATCAGTGAGTCGAAAGGACAGGGAGGCTTAGGAAACACCATATATTTT
CAISESKGQGGLGNTIYF
>TRBV9|TRBJ2-5|.|.
TGTGCCAGCAGCGTAGGTCTAAGGGGTGAGGAGGAGACCCAGTACTTC
CASSVGLRGEEETQYF
>TRBV6-4|TRBJ1-1|.|.
TGTGCCAGCAAACTAAACGGGTTTGGGACTGAAGCTTTCTTT
CASKLNGFGTEAFF
>TRBV6-1|TRBJ1-1|.|TRBD1
TGTGCCAGCAGTGAAGGGGGGGACAGGTGGGTAGCTTTCTTT
CASSEGGDRWVAFF
>TRBV3-1/TRBV3-2|TRBJ2-5|.|TRBD2
TGTGCCAGCAGCCGCGGACTAGCGGGAATGGGGACCCAGTACTTC
CASSRGLAGMGTQYF
>TRBV14|TRBJ1-2|.|.
TGTGCCAGCAATAGGAGAGTTACGGAGGGCTACACCTTC
CASNRRVTEGYTF
>TRBV4-1|TRBJ1-1|once|.
TGCGCCAGCAGCCATCCCCAGGACACTGAAGCTTTCTTT
CASSHPQDTEAFF
>TRBV29-1|TRBJ1-2|.|TRBD1
TGCAGCGTTGTCGGGACAGGGCGGAATTTCTATGGCTACACCTTC
CSVVGTGRNFYGYTF
>TRBV7-9|TRBJ1-2|.|.
TGTGCCAGCAGCTTAGATTCTCGGGCAGGGTCTACTGGCTACACCTTC
CASSLDSRAGSTGYTF
>TRBV28|TRBJ1-1|.|.
TGTGCCAGCAGTTTTGGGGGGTTCACTGAAGCTTTCTTT
CASSFGGFTEAFF
>TRBV19|TRBJ2-3|.|TRBD1
TGTGCCAGTAGTGTGACAGGGGCAGCAGATACGCAGTATTTT
CASSVTGAADTQYF
>TRBV6-5|TRBJ2-1|.|TRBD2
TGTGCCAGCAGTTACGTATGTAGCGGGAGTTATTGTGAGCAGTTCTTC
CASSYVCSGSYCEQFF
>TRBV30|TRBJ2-7|.|.
TGTGCCTGGAGTGCAGGTAGTCGGCACGAGCAGTACTTC
CAWSAGSRHEQYF
>TRBV15|TRBJ2-1|once|TRBD1
TGTGCCACCAGCAGAGATGTGGGACAGCTCTACAATGAGCAGTTCTTC
CATSRDVGQLYNEQFF
>TRBV28|TRBJ1-3|.|.
TGTGCCAGCAGTTTCTCGTCAGGGTATACCATATATTTT
CASSFSSGYTIYF
>TRBV5-8|TRBJ1-1|.|.
TGTGCCAGCAGCTACGGACTGCTGAACACTGAAGCTTTCTTT
CASSYGLLNTEAFF
>TRBV19|TRBJ1-1|few|.
TGTGCCAGTAGTCTATCGTCGGGCACTGAAGCTTTCTTT
CASSLSSGTEAFF
>TRBV5-6|TRBJ1-2|.|TRBD1
TGTGCCAGCAGCTTTATTATTCAGGGGGCCTATGGCTACACCTTC
CASSFIIQGAYGYTF
>TRBV7-6|TRBJ2-5|.|TRBD1
TGTGCCAGCAGCCGAGGACAGGGGGCGCTTGGGACCCAGTACTTC
CASSRGQGALGTQYF
>TRBV24-1|TRBJ2-3|.|TRBD1
TGTGCCACCAGCAACTCAGGGGGCTCAGGGGATACGCAGTATTTT
CATSNSGGSGDTQYF
>TRBV7-8|TRBJ1-1|.|.
TGTGCCAGCAGCTTAGGTCATGGGCAGCTCAACACTGAAGCTTTCTTT
CASSLGHGQLNTEAFF
>TRBV6-5|TRBJ1-4|.|TRBD1
TGTGCCAGCAGTTACGGCAGGGGGCCCACTAATGAAAAACTGTTTTTT
CASSYGRGPTNEKLFF
>TRBV5-1|TRBJ2-5|once|TRBD2
TGCGCCAGCAGCTTGGTGACTAGCGACCAAGAGACCCAGTACTTC
CASSLVTSDQETQYF
>TRBV5-1|TRBJ2-7|.|TRBD1
TGCGCCAGCAGCACAGGGACAGGTATCGCCTACGAGCAGTACTTC
CASSTGTGIAYEQYF
>TRBV9|TRBJ1-4|.|.
TGTGCCAGCAGCCGGAGCAGGGTTCCTAATGAAAAACTGTTTTTT
CASSRSRVPNEKLFF
>TRBV7-8|TRBJ2-7|.|TRBD1
TGTGCCAGCAGCCGCGACAGGGGGCGGGAGCAGTACTTC
CASSRDRGREQYF
>TRBV28|TRBJ2-5|.|.
TGTGCCAGCACCCCTGGGGCGATCTGGGAGACCCAGTACTTC
CASTPGAIWETQYF
>TRBV4-2|TRBJ2-5|.|TRBD2
TGTGCCAGCAGCCAAGAGCGGGGGGGCCAAGAGACCCAGTACTTC
CASSQERGGQETQYF
>TRBV5-1|TRBJ1-1|.|TRBD1
TGCGCCAGCAGCTTGGAGGGGACAGGGTTGGCTTTCTTT
CASSLEGTGLAFF
>TRBV3-1/TRBV3-2|TRBJ2-3|once|TRBD2
TGTGCCAGCAGCCCCCGGACTAGCAGAGATACGCAGTATTTT
CASSPRTSRDTQYF
>TRBV7-9|TRBJ1-1|.|TRBD1
TGTGCCAGCAGCCCGACAGGGCGCAGGACTGAAGCTTTCTTT
CASSPTGRRTEAFF
>TRBV5-1|TRBJ1-2|.|.
TGCGCCAGCAGCCCGGGGGGGAAGGTGAACTATGGCTACACCTTC
CASSPGGKVNYGYTF
>TRBV7-9|TRBJ1-1|.|.
TGTGCCAGCAGCTTTTGGGCGAACACTGAAGCTTTCTTT
CASSFWANTEAFF